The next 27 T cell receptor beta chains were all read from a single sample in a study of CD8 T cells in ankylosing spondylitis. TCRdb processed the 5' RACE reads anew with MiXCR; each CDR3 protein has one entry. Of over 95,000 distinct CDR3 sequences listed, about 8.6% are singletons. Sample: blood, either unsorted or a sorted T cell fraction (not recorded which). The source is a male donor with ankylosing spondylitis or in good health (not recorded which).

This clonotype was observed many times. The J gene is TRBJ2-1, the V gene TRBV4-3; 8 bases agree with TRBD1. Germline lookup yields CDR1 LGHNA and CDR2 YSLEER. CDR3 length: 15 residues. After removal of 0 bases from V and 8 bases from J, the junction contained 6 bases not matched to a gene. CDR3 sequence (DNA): TGCGCCAGCAGCCAAGAAACAGGGGGGTTCGATGAGCAGTTCTTC. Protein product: CASSQETGGFDEQFF.

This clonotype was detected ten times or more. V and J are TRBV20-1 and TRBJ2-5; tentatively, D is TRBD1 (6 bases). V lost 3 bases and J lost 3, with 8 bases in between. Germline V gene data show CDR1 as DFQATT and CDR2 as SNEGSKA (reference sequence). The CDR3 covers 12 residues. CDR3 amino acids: CSARYREETQYF. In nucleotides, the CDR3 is TGCAGTGCTAGGTACAGGGAAGAGACCCAGTACTTC.

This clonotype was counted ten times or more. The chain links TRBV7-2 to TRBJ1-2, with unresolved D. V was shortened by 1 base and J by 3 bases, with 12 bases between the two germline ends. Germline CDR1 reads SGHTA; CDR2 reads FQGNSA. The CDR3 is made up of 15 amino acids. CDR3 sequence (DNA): TGTGCCAGCAGCTTAGAAGCAGCGGCGGACTATGGCTACACCTTC. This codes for CASSLEAAADYGYTF.

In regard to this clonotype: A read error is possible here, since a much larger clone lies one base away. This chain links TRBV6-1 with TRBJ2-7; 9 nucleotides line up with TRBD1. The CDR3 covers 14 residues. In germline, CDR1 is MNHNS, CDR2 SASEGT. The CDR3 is CAGSGGTGIYEQYF. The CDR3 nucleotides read TGTGCCGGCAGTGGGGGGACAGGGATCTACGAGCAGTACTTC.

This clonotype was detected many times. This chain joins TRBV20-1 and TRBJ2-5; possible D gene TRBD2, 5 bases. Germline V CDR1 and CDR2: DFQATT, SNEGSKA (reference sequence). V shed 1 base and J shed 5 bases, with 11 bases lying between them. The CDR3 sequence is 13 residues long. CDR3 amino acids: CSARVRGQETQYF. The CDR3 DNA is TGCAGTGCTAGAGTTCGGGGTCAGGAGACCCAGTACTTC.

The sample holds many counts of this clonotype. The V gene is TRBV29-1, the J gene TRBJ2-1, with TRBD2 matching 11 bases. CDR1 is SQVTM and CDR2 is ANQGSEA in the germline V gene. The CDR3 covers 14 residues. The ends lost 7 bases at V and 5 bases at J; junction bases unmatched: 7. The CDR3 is CSAGTSGLDNEQFF. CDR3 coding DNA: TGCAGCGCCGGGACTAGCGGCCTCGACAATGAGCAGTTCTTC.

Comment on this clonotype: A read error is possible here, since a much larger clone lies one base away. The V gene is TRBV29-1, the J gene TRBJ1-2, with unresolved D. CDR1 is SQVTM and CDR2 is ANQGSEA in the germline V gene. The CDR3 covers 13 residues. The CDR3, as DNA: TGCAGCGTTGAAAGTCCCAGGCTCTATGGCTACGCCTTC. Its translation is CSVESPRLYGYAF.

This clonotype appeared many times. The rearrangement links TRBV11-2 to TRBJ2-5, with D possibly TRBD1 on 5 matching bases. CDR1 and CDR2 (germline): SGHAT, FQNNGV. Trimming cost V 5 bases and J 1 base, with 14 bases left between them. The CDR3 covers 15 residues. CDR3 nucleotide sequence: TGTGCCAGCAGCGCTAACCGACAGTTCCAAGAGACCCAGTACTTC. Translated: CASSANRQFQETQYF.

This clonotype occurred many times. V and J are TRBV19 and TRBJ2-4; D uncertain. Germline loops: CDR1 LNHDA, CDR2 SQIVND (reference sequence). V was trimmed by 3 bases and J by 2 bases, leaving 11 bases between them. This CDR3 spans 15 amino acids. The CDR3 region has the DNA TGTGCCAGTAGTATTTTCGCAGTGTCCAAAAACATTCAGTACTTC. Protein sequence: CASSIFAVSKNIQYF.

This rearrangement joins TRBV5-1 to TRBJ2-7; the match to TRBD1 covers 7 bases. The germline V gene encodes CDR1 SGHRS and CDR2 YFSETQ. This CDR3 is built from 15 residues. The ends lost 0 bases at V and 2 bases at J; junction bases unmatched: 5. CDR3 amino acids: CASSLVGQQAYEQYF. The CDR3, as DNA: TGCGCCAGCAGCTTGGTGGGACAGCAAGCCTACGAGCAGTACTTC.

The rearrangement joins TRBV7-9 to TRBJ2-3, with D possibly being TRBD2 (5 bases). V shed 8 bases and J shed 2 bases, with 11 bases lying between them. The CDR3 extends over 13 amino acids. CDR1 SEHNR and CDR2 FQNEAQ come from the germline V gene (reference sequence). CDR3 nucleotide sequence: TGTGCCAGCCGAGCGGTAAACACAGATACGCAGTATTTT. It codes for CASRAVNTDTQYF. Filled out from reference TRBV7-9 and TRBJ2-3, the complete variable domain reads DTGVSQNPRHKITKRGQNVTFRCDPISEHNRLYWYRQTLGQGPEFLTYFQNEAQLEKSRLLSDRFSAERPKGSFSTLEIQRTEQGDSAMYLCASRAVNTDTQYFGPGTRLTVL.

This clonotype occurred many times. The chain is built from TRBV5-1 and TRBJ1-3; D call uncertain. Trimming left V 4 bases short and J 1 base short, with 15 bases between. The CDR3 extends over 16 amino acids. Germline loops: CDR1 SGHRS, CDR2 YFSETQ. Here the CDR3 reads CASSKRQAGSGNTIYF. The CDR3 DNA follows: TGCGCCAGCAGCAAACGGCAGGCGGGTTCTGGAAACACCATATATTTT.

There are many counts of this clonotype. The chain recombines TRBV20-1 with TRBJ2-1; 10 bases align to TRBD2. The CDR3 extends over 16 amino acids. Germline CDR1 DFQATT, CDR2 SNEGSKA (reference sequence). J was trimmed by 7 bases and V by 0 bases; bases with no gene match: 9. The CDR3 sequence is CSARDTSGVSRNEQFF. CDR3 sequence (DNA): TGCAGTGCTAGAGATACTAGCGGGGTCTCCCGGAATGAGCAGTTCTTC.

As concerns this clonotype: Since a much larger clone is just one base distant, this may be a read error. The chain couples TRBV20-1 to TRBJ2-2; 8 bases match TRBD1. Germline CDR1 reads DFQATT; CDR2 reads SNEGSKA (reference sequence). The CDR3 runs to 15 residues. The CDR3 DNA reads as TGCGGTGCTAGAGATTTTACAGGGGGAACCGGGGAGCTGTTTTTT. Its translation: CGARDFTGGTGELFF.

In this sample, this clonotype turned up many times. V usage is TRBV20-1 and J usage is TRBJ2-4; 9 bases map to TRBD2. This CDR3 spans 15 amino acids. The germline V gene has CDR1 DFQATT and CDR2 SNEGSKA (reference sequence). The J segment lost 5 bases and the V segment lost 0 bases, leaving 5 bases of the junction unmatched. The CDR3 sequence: CSARDGGGAQNIQYF. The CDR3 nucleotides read TGCAGTGCTAGAGACGGCGGGGGGGCCCAAAACATTCAGTACTTC.

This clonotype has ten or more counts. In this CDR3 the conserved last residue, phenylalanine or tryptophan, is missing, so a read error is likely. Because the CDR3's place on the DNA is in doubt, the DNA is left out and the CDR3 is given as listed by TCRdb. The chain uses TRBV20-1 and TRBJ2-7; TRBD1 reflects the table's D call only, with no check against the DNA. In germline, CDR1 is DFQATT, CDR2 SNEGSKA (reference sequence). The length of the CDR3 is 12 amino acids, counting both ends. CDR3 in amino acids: CSARDSLAGVTL.

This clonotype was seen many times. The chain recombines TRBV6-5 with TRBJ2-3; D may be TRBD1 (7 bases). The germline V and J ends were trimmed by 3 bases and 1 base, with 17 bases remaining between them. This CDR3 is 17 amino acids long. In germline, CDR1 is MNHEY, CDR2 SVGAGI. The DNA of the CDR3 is TGTGCCAGCAGTTATACTTCTCAGGGGGGAGGCACAGATACGCAGTATTTT. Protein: CASSYTSQGGGTDTQYF.

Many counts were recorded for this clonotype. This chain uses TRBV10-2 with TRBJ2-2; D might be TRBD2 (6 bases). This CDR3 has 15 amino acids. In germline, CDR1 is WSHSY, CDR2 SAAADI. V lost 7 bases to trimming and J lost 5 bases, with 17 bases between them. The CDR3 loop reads CASNTGAWLTGELFF. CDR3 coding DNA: TGCGCCAGCAATACGGGAGCATGGTTAACCGGGGAGCTGTTTTTT.

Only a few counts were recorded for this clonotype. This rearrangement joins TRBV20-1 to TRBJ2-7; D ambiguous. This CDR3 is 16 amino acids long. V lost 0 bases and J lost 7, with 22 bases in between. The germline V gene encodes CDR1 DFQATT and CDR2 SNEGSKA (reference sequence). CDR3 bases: TGCAGTGCTAGAGATTCAAGAAGGGAACCGTCACGGGAGCAGTACTTC. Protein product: CSARDSRREPSREQYF.

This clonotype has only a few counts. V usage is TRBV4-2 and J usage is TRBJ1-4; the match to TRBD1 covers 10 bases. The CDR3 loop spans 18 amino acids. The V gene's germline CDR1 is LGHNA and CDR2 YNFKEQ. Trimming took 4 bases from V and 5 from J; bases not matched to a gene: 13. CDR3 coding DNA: TGTGCCAGCAGCCCGGGATTTACCGGGACAGGGGTAAATGAAAAACTGTTTTTT. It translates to CASSPGFTGTGVNEKLFF.

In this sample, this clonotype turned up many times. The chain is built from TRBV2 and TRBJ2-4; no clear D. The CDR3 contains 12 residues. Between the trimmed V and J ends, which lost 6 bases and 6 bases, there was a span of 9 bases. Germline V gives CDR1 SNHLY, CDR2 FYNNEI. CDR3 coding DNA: TGTGCCAGCAGGCGTCAAGGAAACATTCAGTACTTC. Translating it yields CASRRQGNIQYF.

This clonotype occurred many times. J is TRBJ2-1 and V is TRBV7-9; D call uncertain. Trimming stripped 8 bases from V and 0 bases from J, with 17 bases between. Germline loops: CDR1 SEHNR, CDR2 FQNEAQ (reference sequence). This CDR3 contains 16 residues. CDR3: CASRSEVFFSYNEQFF. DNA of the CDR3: TGTGCCAGCCGAAGTGAGGTCTTTTTCTCCTACAATGAGCAGTTCTTC.

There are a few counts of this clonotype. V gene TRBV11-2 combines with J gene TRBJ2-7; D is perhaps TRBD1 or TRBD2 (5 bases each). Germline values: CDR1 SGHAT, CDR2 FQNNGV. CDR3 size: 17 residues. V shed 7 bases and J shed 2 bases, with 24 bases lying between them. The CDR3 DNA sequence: TGTGCCAGCAACTTGATTATAAGCGGCAGGGTCCCCTACGAGCAGTACTTC. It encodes CASNLIISGRVPYEQYF.

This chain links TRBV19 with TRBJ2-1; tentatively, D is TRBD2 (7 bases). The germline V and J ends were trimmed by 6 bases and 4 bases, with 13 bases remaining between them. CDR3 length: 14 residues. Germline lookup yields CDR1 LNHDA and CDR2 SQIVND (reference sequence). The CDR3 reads CASRGGAEYNEQFF. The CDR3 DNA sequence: TGTGCCAGTAGGGGGGGGGCCGAATACAATGAGCAGTTCTTC. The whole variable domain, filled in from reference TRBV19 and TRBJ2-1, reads DGGITQSPKYLFRKEGQNVTLSCEQNLNHDAMYWYRQDPGQGLRLIYYSQIVNDFQKGDIAEGYSVSREKKESFPLTVTSAQKNPTAFYLCASRGGAEYNEQFFGPGTRLTVL.

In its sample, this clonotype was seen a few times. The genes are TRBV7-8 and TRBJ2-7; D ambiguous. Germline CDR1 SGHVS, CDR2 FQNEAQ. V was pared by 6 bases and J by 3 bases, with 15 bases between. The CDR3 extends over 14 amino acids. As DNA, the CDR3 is TGTGCCAGCAGTTCCCGGCTCTTAAGCTACGAGCAGTACTTC. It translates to CASSSRLLSYEQYF.

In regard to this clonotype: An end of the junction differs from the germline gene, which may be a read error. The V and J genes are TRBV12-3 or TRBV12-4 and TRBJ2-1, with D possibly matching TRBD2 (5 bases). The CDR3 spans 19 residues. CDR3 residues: CACSFLDFPSWSSYNEQFF. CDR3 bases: TGTGCCTGCAGTTTCCTCGATTTCCCTAGCTGGAGCTCCTACAATGAGCAGTTCTTC.

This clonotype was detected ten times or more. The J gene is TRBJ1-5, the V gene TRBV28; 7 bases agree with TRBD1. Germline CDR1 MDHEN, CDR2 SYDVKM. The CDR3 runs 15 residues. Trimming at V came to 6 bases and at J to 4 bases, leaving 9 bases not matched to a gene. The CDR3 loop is CASRPTGERNQPQHF. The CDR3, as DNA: TGTGCCAGCAGGCCCACAGGGGAAAGGAATCAGCCCCAGCATTTT.